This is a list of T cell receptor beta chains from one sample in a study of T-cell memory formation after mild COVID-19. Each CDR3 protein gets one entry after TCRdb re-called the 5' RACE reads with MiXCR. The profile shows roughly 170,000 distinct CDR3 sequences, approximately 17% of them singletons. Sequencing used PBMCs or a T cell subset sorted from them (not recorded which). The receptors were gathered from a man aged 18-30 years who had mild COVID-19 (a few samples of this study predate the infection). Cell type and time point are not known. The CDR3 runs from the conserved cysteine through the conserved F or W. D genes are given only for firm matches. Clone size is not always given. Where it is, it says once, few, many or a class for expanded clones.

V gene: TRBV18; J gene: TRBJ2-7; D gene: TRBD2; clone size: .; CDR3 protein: CASSPASGAYEQYF; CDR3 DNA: TGTGCCAGCTCACCAGCCAGCGGGGCCTACGAGCAGTACTTC
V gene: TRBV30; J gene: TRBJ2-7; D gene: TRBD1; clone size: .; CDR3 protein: CAWSKGAQSEQYF; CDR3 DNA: TGTGCCTGGAGTAAGGGGGCGCAAAGCGAGCAGTACTTC
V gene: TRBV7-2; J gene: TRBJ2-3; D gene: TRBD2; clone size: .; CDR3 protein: CASSLGGGAPDTQYF; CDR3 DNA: TGTGCCAGCAGCTTAGGCGGGGGGGCCCCGGATACGCAGTATTTT
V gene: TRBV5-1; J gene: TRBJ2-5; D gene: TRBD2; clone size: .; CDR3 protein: CASSKGTSGQETQYF; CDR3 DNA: TGCGCCAGCAGCAAGGGGACTAGCGGACAAGAGACCCAGTACTTC
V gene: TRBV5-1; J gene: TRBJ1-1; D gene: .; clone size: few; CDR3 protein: CASSLREAQVASAAAFF; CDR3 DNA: TGCGCCAGCAGCTTGCGAGAGGCCCAGGTGGCGTCCGCTGCGGCTTTCTTT
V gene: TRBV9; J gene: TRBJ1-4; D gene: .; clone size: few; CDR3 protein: CASSVRAANEKLFF; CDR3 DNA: TGTGCCAGCAGCGTACGGGCAGCTAATGAAAAACTGTTTTTT
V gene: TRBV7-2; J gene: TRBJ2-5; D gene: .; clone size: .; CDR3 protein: CASSTTAETQYF; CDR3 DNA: TGTGCCAGCAGCACGACGGCAGAGACCCAGTACTTC
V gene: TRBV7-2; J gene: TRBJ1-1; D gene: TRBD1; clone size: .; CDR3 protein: CASSKDREAFF; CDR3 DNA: TGTGCCAGCAGCAAGGACAGGGAAGCTTTCTTT
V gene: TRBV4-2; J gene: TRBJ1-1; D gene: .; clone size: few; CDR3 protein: CASSPPGVGTEAFF; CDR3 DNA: TGTGCCAGCAGCCCTCCGGGGGTCGGGACTGAAGCTTTCTTT
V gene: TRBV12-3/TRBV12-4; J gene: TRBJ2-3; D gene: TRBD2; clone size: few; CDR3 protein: CASSVGREDTQYF; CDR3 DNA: TGTGCCAGCAGTGTGGGGCGGGAGGATACGCAGTATTTT
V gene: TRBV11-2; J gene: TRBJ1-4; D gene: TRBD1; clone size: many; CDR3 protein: CASSWGQGAEKLFF; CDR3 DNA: TGTGCCAGCAGCTGGGGACAGGGGGCGGAAAAACTGTTTTTT
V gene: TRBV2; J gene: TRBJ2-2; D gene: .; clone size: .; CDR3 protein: CASSKGTASAGELFF; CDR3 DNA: TGTGCCAGCAGTAAAGGTACAGCGTCGGCCGGGGAGCTGTTTTTT
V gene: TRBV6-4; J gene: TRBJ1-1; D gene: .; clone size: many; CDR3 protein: CASSDPLGDLNTEAFF; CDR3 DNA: TGTGCCAGCAGTGACCCACTAGGGGATTTGAACACTGAAGCTTTCTTT
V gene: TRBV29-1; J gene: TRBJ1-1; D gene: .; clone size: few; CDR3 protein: CSAKTANTEAFF; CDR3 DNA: TGCAGCGCTAAAACCGCTAACACTGAAGCTTTCTTT
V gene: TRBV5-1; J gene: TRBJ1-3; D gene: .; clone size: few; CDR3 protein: CASSWGTLSSSGNTIYF; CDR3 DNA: TGCGCCAGCAGCTGGGGGACACTGTCGAGCTCTGGAAACACCATATATTTT
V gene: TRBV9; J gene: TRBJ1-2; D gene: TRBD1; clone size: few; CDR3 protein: CASSVLDRVYGYTF; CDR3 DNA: TGTGCCAGCAGCGTCCTCGACAGGGTCTATGGCTACACCTTC
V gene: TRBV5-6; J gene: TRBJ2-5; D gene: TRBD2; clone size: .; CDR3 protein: CASSLFTTSGPQETQYF; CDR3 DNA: TGTGCCAGCAGCTTGTTCACGACTAGCGGTCCCCAAGAGACCCAGTACTTC
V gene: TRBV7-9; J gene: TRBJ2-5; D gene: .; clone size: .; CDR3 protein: CASSPLETQYF; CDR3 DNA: TGTGCCAGCAGCCCGCTAGAGACCCAGTACTTC
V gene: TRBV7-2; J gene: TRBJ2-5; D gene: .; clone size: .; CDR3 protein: CASSLWLGGPSGTQYF; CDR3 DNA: TGTGCCAGCAGCTTGTGGTTGGGGGGACCCTCTGGGACCCAGTACTTC
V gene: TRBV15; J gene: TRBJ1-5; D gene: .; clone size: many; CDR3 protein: CATSRRVWDRGQPQHF; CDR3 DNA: TGTGCCACCAGCCGCAGGGTCTGGGACCGTGGTCAGCCCCAGCATTTT
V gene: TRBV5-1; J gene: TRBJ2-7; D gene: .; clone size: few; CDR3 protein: CASSLDTSSYEQYF; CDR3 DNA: TGCGCCAGCAGCTTGGACACCTCCTCCTACGAGCAGTACTTC
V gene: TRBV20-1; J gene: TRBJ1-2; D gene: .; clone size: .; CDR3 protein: CSAYRVAQDGYTF; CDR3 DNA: TGCAGTGCTTACAGGGTTGCTCAGGATGGCTACACCTTC
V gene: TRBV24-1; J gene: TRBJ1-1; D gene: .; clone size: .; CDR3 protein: CATRGGGVDTEAFF; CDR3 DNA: TGTGCCACCAGGGGGGGAGGGGTGGACACTGAAGCTTTCTTT
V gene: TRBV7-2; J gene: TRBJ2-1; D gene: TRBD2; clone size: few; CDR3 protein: CASSLEWTSGALGQFF; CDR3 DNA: TGTGCCAGCAGCTTAGAGTGGACTAGCGGGGCTCTTGGGCAGTTCTTC
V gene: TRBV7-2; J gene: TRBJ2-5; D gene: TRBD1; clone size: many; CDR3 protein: CASSPDRGQETQYF; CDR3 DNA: TGTGCCAGCAGTCCAGACAGGGGCCAAGAGACCCAGTACTTC
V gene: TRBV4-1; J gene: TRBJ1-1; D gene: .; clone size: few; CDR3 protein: CASSRWLFGGRRRTEAFF; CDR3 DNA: TGCGCCAGCAGCCGATGGCTTTTCGGGGGACGCCGGCGAACTGAAGCTTTCTTT
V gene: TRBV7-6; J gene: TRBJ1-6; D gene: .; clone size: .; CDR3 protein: CASSLGGYKSPLHF; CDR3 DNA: TGTGCCAGCAGCTTAGGGGGATATAAGTCACCCCTCCACTTT
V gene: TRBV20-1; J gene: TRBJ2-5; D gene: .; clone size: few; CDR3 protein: CSARPTGIRETQYF; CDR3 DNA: TGCAGTGCTAGACCGACCGGGATCCGGGAGACCCAGTACTTC
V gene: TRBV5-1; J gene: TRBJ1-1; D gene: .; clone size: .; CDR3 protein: CASSLEGRGTSEAFF; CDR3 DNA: TGCGCCAGCAGCTTGGAGGGACGGGGTACGAGTGAAGCTTTCTTT
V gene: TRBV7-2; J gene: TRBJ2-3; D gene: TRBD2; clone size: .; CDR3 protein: CASSSPAIAGGRNTQYF; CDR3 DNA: TGTGCCAGCAGCTCCCCGGCTATAGCGGGGGGGCGAAATACGCAGTATTTT
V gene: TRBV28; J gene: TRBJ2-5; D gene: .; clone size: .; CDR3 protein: CASSQLWTQYF; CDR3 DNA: TGTGCCAGCAGTCAACTATGGACCCAGTACTTC
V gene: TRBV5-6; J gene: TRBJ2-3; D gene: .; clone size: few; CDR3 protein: CASSSYPRQSTDTQYF; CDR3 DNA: TGTGCCAGCAGCTCCTACCCCCGGCAGAGCACAGATACGCAGTATTTT
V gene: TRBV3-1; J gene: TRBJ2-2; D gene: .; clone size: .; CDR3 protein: CASSQVWQNTGELFF; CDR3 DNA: TGTGCCAGCAGCCAAGTGTGGCAAAACACCGGGGAGCTGTTTTTT
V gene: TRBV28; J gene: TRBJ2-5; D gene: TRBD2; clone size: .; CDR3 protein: CASLSAGGPEETQYF; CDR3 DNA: TGTGCCAGCCTCTCAGCGGGGGGGCCGGAGGAGACCCAGTACTTC
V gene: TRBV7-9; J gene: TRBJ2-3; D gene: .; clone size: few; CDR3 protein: CASRRGSDTQYF; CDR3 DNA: TGTGCCAGCAGACGTGGGTCAGATACGCAGTATTTT
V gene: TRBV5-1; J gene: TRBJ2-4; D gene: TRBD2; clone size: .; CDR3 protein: CASSSPGGNIQYF; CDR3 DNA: TGCGCCAGCAGCTCGCCGGGAGGCAACATTCAGTACTTC
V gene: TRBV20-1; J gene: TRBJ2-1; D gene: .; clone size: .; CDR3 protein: CSASGWGYNEQFF; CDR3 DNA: TGCAGTGCTAGTGGTTGGGGGTACAATGAGCAGTTCTTC
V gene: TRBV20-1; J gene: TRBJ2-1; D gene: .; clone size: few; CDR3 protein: CSASRGRGATYNEQFF; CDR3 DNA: TGCAGTGCTTCCCGAGGTCGGGGAGCTACCTACAATGAGCAGTTCTTC
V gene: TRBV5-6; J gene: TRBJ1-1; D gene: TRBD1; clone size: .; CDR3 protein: CASSSGQGFAEAFF; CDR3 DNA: TGTGCCAGCAGTTCTGGACAGGGATTCGCTGAAGCTTTCTTT